Sequencing of this T cell receptor (beta chain) was carried out in a study of CD8 T cell repertoires and HIV-1 epitope variants. Whole-study context: 1M T cells were kept uncultured as a baseline.

Note on this clone: Its antigen is not known.

Germline V gene data show CDR1 as PRHDT and CDR2 as FYEKMQ (reference sequence). The CDR3 sequence is 15 residues long. With 0 bases clipped from V and 1 base from J, the junction kept 1 base outside the gene matches. Clones were read by immunoSEQ multiplex PCR, and TCRdb kept only the in-frame ones, dropping some. The top ten hold less than 45% of the sample, which has 5,000 to 6,500 clones, approximately 62% seen once. The rearrangement links TRBV13 to TRBJ2-3; 7 bases map to TRBD2. Sequencing was performed on cultured CD8+ T cells derived from PBMCs. This clonotype originated in a male donor with HIV. The CDR3 is CASSLGRGGTDTQYF. For the CDR3, the DNA is TGTGCCAGCAGCTTAGGACGGGGGGGCACAGATACGCAGTATTTT.